This is a list of T cell receptor beta chains from one sample in a study of blood T cell repertoires in COVID-19. Repertoires were generated with immunoSEQ multiplex PCR, while TCRdb's copy carries only in-frame clones and drops some. The sample shows fewer than 500,000 clones, approximately 90% of them seen only once. The sample taken for sequencing was peripheral blood. These receptor sequences come from a man between 18 and 29 years old with COVID-19, enrolled during active disease. Each CDR3 is given with its conserved first and last residue. A clone size is listed for some rows: how often the clone was seen (once, few, many), or a class if it is expanded.

v_gene,len,abundance,j_gene,CDR3aa
TRBV6-5,16,.,TRBJ2-2,CASSYKAAGDTGELFF
TRBV2,18,few,TRBJ1-1,CASSEPFGNPSRITEAFF
TRBV27,12,.,TRBJ1-3,CASSSAGDTIYF
TRBV5-6,14,.,TRBJ2-3,CASSYRTGLDTQYF
TRBV25-1,16,.,TRBJ1-5,CASSDQRTGGNQPQHF
TRBV24-1,14,.,TRBJ2-5,CATRSGGLQETQYF
TRBV24-1,13,.,TRBJ2-7,CATSDTGLWEQYF
TRBV6-6,15,few,TRBJ2-7,CASSSTGGFTYEQYF
TRBV9,14,.,TRBJ1-2,CASSPADRNYGYTF
TRBV5-1,16,.,TRBJ2-7,CASSPSDGQGFYEQYF
TRBV4-1,13,.,TRBJ1-2,CASSYRGLGGYTF
TRBV14,15,.,TRBJ1-2,CASSQDPDSPYGYTF
TRBV30,15,.,TRBJ1-6,CAWSSGTGYNSPLHF
TRBV4-1,15,.,TRBJ2-1,CASSQGLADRREQFF
TRBV2,15,.,TRBJ2-1,CASSPRTSILNEQFF
TRBV19,14,.,TRBJ2-3,CASREGMGTDTQYF
TRBV7-9,14,.,TRBJ1-4,CASSHRAAGEKLFF
TRBV7-9,16,few,TRBJ2-7,CASSLSGAGPSYEQYF
TRBV3-1/TRBV3-2,16,.,TRBJ2-3,CASSQVPGVSTDTQYF
TRBV6-4,15,.,TRBJ2-1,CASSGTSGHYNEQFF
TRBV11-1,14,.,TRBJ2-7,CASSPRQGRYEQYF
TRBV19,14,.,TRBJ2-2,CARTGEMDTGELFF
TRBV5-4,15,.,TRBJ2-2,CASSQRGGGYRELFF
TRBV19,15,.,TRBJ2-2,CASSIGGADTGELFF
TRBV15,15,.,TRBJ2-3,CATSRDRGPTDTQYF
TRBV29-1,15,.,TRBJ2-2,CSVDGIAGITGELFF
TRBV11-3,14,.,TRBJ2-7,CASSPEGTLDEQYF
TRBV7-9,14,.,TRBJ1-1,CASSSTTGSTEAFF
TRBV19,13,.,TRBJ1-2,CASSITGSGGYTF
TRBV4-2,12,.,TRBJ2-2,CASSQVGRELFF
TRBV5-1,15,few,TRBJ1-1,CASSLEGTVNTEAFF
TRBV15,18,.,TRBJ2-7,CATSRAEGASLLRSEQYF
TRBV24-1,20,few,TRBJ1-5,CATSGSGREGGRESNQPQHF
TRBV11-2,15,.,TRBJ2-5,CASSLALTGAGTQYF
TRBV19,14,.,TRBJ2-7,CASSGRTGATKQYF
TRBV3-1/TRBV3-2,16,once,TRBJ2-1,CASSQDLQLRDGEQFF
TRBV6-5,14,.,TRBJ1-4,CASSYSSVNEKLFF
TRBV5-1,14,.,TRBJ2-2,CASSPSVNTGELFF
TRBV7-9,13,.,TRBJ2-1,CASRYTVENEQFF
TRBV9,15,.,TRBJ2-1,CASSLRGYGYNEQFF
TRBV6-5,13,.,TRBJ1-2,CASSTGKNYGYTF
TRBV4-1,16,few,TRBJ1-3,CASSQEFRASGNTIYF
TRBV7-6,16,.,TRBJ2-1,CASSLEVGGGYNEQFF
TRBV4-2,16,.,TRBJ2-6,CASSQEVGAGANVLTF
TRBV11-3,15,.,TRBJ1-1,CASSLTGQLNTEAFF
TRBV5-1,14,.,TRBJ2-5,CASSFNIEQETQYF
TRBV27,15,.,TRBJ2-1,CASSWGTGGRYEQFF
TRBV27,16,.,TRBJ2-5,CASSSLRAGGQETQYF
TRBV7-2,19,.,TRBJ2-3,CASSLGLGSASLRTDTQYF
TRBV6-2/TRBV6-3,13,.,TRBJ1-1,CASSWTGNTEAFF